The entry below gives a single T cell receptor (beta chain) sequence along with its context. Antigen unknown. The data are from a study of monozygotic twins with inflammatory bowel disease. Broader study findings: IBD patients had lower TCRbeta diversity (inverse Simpson) than healthy co-twins. In the analysis, different T cell subtypes could not be told apart. Twins with IBD had fewer clonotypes in common with others than healthy twins, particularly during disease activity. A lone strong IBD-associated signal or clonotype found no support.

TCRdb derives one entry per CDR3 protein from the 5' RACE reads, leaving out DNA. Here the sample table reports approximately 380,000 distinct CDR3 sequences. From germline, CDR1 is SQVTM and CDR2 ANQGSEA. The CDR3 length is 14 residues. The gene calls are TRBV29-1 and TRBJ2-7; absent DNA, TCRdb's TRBD1 call cannot be checked. The specimen sequenced was blood. The receptor comes from a human donor with ulcerative colitis or Crohn's disease, or a healthy co-twin of an affected twin (not recorded which). The CDR3 region is CSVEDNRGAYEQYF.